A single TCR beta chain is shown here with its context. Seattle enrolled patients during active infection and tracked them longitudinally. The CDR3 totals 12 residues. CDR1 and CDR2 (germline): SNHLY, FYNNEI. The ends lost 7 bases at V and 4 bases at J; junction bases unmatched: 4. These data come from a study of blood T cell repertoires in COVID-19. Overall study: The cDNA or gDNA used as material had been derived from T cells, B-cell-depleted T cells, or PBMCs.

Source study methods: Counts of nucleated cells, estimated from reference gene primer amplification, were obtained. The table came from immunoSEQ multiplex PCR; TCRdb's copy has only in-frame clones and leaves some out. For V, J and clone size, that table is used; D and trimming come from the DNA. The repertoire includes about 220,000 clones, around four fifths of them detected once, and 5.2% sits in the top ten. V usage is TRBV2 and J usage is TRBJ2-7; TRBD2 aligns across 7 bases. Specimen: peripheral blood. This TCR was sampled from a woman in her sixties or seventies with COVID-19, enrolled during active disease. In DNA, the CDR3 is TGTGCCAGCAAGCGGGACTTATACGAGCAGTACTTC. Protein: CASKRDLYEQYF.